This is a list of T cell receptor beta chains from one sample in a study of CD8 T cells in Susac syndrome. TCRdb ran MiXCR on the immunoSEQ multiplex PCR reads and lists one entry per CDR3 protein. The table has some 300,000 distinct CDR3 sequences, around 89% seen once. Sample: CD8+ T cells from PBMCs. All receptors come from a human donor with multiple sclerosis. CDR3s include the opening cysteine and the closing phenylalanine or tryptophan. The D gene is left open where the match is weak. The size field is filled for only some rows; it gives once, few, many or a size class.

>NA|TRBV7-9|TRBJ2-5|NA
CASSLAIGKTQETQYF
TGTGCCAGCAGCTTAGCGATAGGGAAAACCCAAGAGACCCAGTACTTC
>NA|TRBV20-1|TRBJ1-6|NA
CSARDPGHDNSPLHF
TGCAGTGCTAGAGATCCGGGGCATGACAATTCACCCCTCCACTTT
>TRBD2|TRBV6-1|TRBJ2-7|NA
CASLPTAGGPAEQYF
TGTGCCAGCCTTCCGACAGCGGGGGGGCCTGCCGAGCAGTACTTC
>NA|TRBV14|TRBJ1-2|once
CASRPPGSPYGYTF
TGTGCCAGCAGGCCGCCGGGCAGCCCATATGGCTACACCTTC
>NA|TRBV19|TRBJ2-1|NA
CASSGDSLINEQFF
TGTGCCAGTAGTGGGGACTCACTAATAAATGAGCAGTTCTTC
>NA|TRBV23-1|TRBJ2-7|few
CASSSREKSYEQYF
TGCGCCAGCAGTTCTAGGGAGAAGTCCTACGAGCAGTACTTC
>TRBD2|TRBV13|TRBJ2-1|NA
CASSPGTSGRWAYNEQFF
TGTGCCAGCAGCCCCGGGACTAGCGGGAGATGGGCATACAATGAGCAGTTCTTC
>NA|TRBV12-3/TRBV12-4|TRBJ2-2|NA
CASSLGRGELFF
TGTGCCAGCAGTTTGGGACGCGGGGAGCTGTTTTTT
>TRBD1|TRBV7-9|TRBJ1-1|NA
CASSLVRGQTEAFF
TGTGCCAGCAGCTTGGTGAGGGGGCAGACTGAAGCTTTCTTT
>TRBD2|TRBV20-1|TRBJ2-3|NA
CSARGGGLADITDTQYF
TGCAGTGCTAGAGGGGGTGGGCTAGCGGACATCACAGATACGCAGTATTTT
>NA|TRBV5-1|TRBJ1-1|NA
CASSLGWGMNTEAFF
TGCGCCAGCAGCTTGGGTTGGGGCATGAACACTGAAGCTTTCTTT
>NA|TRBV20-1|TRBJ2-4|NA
CSANGEDPGGQVLLKYIQYF
TGCAGTGCTAACGGTGAGGACCCGGGTGGCCAAGTCTTGTTAAAGTACATTCAGTACTTC
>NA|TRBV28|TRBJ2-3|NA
CASSRSREPDTQYF
TGTGCCAGCAGCCGTTCTAGGGAGCCAGATACGCAGTATTTT
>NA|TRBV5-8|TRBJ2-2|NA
CASTHLQVVNTGELFF
TGTGCCAGCACCCACCTGCAGGTTGTGAACACCGGGGAGCTGTTTTTT
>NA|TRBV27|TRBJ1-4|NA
CASSLTQLATNEKLFF
TGTGCCAGCAGTCTGACCCAGCTCGCAACTAATGAAAAACTGTTTTTT
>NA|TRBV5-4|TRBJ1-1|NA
CASSLSWSATEAFF
TGTGCCAGCAGCTTGTCGTGGTCTGCGACTGAAGCTTTCTTT
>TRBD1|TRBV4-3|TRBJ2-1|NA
CASSQEAGTGRNEQFF
TGCGCCAGCAGCCAAGAAGCTGGGACAGGGCGCAATGAGCAGTTCTTC
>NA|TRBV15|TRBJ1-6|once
CATSRALRSQGINSPLHF
TGTGCCACCAGCAGAGCCCTTAGGTCGCAGGGGATTAATTCACCCCTCCACTTT
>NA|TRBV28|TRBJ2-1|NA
CASSFLGAGSTDDEQFF
TGTGCCAGCAGTTTTCTGGGGGCTGGGTCTACCGACGATGAGCAGTTCTTC
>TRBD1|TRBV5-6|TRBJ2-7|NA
CASSLITGDHEQYF
TGTGCCAGCAGCTTGATCACAGGGGACCACGAGCAGTACTTC
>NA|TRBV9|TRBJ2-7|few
CASSATPIYEQYF
TGTGCCAGCAGCGCAACACCCATCTACGAGCAGTACTTC
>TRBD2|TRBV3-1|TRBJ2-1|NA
CASSQVPSGGNEQFF
TGTGCCAGCAGCCAAGTCCCTAGCGGGGGGAATGAGCAGTTCTTC
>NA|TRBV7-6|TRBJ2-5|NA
CASSSLGNPQETQYF
TGTGCCAGCAGCTCCCTTGGGAACCCCCAAGAGACCCAGTACTTC
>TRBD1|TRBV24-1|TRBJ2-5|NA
CATSDLPPGQGYETQYF
TGTGCCACCAGTGATTTGCCCCCCGGACAGGGATACGAGACCCAGTACTTC
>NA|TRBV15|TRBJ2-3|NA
CATRGESSTDTQYF
TGTGCCACCAGGGGGGAGTCTAGCACAGATACGCAGTATTTT
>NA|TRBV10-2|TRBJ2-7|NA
CASLNRLENYEQYF
TGCGCCAGCCTCAATCGGCTAGAGAATTACGAGCAGTACTTC
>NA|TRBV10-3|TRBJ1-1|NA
CAISGQELMNTEAFF
TGTGCCATCAGTGGACAGGAACTCATGAACACTGAAGCTTTCTTT
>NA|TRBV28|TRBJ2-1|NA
CASSSETNEQFF
TGTGCCAGCAGTTCGGAGACCAATGAGCAGTTCTTC
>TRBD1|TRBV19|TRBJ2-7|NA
CASSDGTGSDEQYF
TGTGCCAGTAGTGACGGGACAGGGTCAGACGAGCAGTACTTC
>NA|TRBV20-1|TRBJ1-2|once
CSARAGLEQEFNYGYTF
TGCAGTGCTAGGGCCGGACTTGAGCAGGAATTTAACTATGGCTACACCTTC
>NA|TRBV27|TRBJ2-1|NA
CASSSLLWGSYNEQFF
TGTGCCAGCAGTTCCCTTTTGTGGGGATCCTACAATGAGCAGTTCTTC
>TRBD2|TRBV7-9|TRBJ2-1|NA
CASSIGDWRGREQFF
TGTGCCAGCAGCATCGGGGACTGGCGCGGGAGGGAGCAGTTCTTC
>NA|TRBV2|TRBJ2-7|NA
CASRPTSSYEQYF
TGTGCCAGCAGGCCAACCAGCTCCTACGAGCAGTACTTC
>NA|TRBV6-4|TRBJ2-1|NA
CASSESGSYNEQFF
TGTGCCAGCAGTGAGAGCGGATCCTACAATGAGCAGTTCTTC
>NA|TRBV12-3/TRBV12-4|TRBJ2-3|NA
CASSFDSSTDTQYF
TGTGCCAGCAGTTTCGACAGTAGCACAGATACGCAGTATTTT
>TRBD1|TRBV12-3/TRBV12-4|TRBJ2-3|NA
CASSSTSDRGNTQYF
TGTGCCAGCAGTTCCACCTCAGACAGGGGGAATACGCAGTATTTT
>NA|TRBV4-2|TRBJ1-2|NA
CASSQAGGLGHGYTF
TGTGCCAGCAGCCAAGCCGGGGGACTCGGACATGGCTACACCTTC
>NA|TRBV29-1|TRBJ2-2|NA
CSVEGWGSRTGELFF
TGCAGCGTTGAAGGGTGGGGATCACGGACCGGGGAGCTGTTTTTT
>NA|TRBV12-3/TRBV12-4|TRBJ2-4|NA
CASSLGRVLNIQYF
TGTGCCAGCAGTTTGGGTAGGGTTCTCAACATTCAGTACTTC
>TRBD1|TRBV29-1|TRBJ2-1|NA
CSVGGTVTYNEQFF
TGCAGCGTTGGAGGGACAGTCACCTACAATGAGCAGTTCTTC
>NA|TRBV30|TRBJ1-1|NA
CAWSGTARAFF
TGTGCCTGGAGTGGGACAGCACGGGCTTTCTTT
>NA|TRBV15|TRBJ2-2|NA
CATSREDRSGTGELFF
TGTGCCACCAGCAGAGAGGACCGGTCGGGCACCGGGGAGCTGTTTTTT
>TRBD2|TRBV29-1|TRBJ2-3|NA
CSVRVAGGLTDTQYF
TGCAGCGTCCGGGTGGCGGGAGGGCTGACAGATACGCAGTATTTT
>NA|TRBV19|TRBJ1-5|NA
CASSIGQSYSNQPQHF
TGTGCCAGTAGTATCGGACAGTCATATAGCAATCAGCCCCAGCATTTT
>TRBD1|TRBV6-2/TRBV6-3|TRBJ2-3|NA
CASSTIKGTGSDTQYF
TGTGCCAGCAGTACCATTAAGGGGACAGGGTCAGATACGCAGTATTTT
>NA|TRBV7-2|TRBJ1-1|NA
CASSLGTNHPEAFF
TGTGCCAGCAGCCTCGGGACAAACCACCCTGAAGCTTTCTTT
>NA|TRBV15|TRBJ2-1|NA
CATSRDLLLVGYNEQFF
TGTGCCACCAGCAGAGACCTCCTCCTGGTGGGGTACAATGAGCAGTTCTTC
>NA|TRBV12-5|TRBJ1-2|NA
CASGDRDVYGYTF
TGTGCTAGTGGTGACCGGGACGTGTATGGCTACACCTTC
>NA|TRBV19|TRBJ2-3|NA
CASSARWDTQYF
TGTGCCAGTAGTGCCCGATGGGATACGCAGTATTTT
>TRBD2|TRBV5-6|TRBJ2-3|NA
CASSLGPGLAGADTQYF
TGTGCCAGCAGCTTGGGCCCGGGACTAGCGGGTGCAGATACGCAGTATTTT
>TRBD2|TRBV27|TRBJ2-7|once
CASSFMTSSYEQYF
TGTGCCAGCAGTTTTATGACTAGCAGTTACGAGCAGTACTTC
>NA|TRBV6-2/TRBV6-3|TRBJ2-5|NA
CASSYDDNHYQETQYF
TGTGCCAGCAGTTACGACGACAATCATTACCAAGAGACCCAGTACTTC
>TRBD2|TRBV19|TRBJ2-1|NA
CASSLHDLRGDMEQFF
TGTGCCAGTAGCCTTCACGACCTGCGGGGGGACATGGAGCAGTTCTTC
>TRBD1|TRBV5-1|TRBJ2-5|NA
CASSLWGLQGAFEETQYF
TGCGCCAGCAGCTTGTGGGGCCTGCAGGGGGCTTTTGAAGAGACCCAGTACTTC
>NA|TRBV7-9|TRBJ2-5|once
CASSFEAQTQYF
TGTGCCAGCAGCTTTGAAGCGCAGACCCAGTACTTC
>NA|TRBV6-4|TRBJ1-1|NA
CASSLDSENTEAFF
TGTGCCAGCAGTTTGGACAGCGAGAACACTGAAGCTTTCTTT
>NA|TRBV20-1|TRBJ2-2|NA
CSAQPGTTPTTGELFF
TGCAGTGCACAACCGGGAACAACTCCAACTACCGGGGAGCTGTTTTTT
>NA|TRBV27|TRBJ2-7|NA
CASSPGTHAYEQYF
TGTGCCAGCAGTCCCGGGACTCACGCCTACGAGCAGTACTTC